These 18 T cell receptor beta chains originate from one sample sequenced in a study of PD-1 blockade in classical Hodgkin lymphoma. As to time point: cycle 4 day 1 (C4D1), after more than five weeks of nivolumab. Every patient was affected by relapse after autologous stem cell transplantation, while exposure to brentuximab vedotin was not uniform. Sequenced by immunoSEQ multiplex PCR; TCRdb stores in-frame clones only, minus some. The sample has around 50,000 clones; 90% are singletons. The sequencing here drew on peripheral blood mononuclear cells (PBMCs), taken before the fourth cycle of nivolumab. The receptors stem from a human donor with classical Hodgkin lymphoma.

This clone is a singleton in its sample. J is TRBJ2-2 and V is TRBV9, with 7 bases identical to TRBD1. Germline-derived CDR1 and CDR2 are SGDLS and YYNGEE. Unmatched junction bases numbered 6, after V lost 6 bases and J lost 1 base. The CDR3 length is 15 residues. This CDR3 is CASTRQGLNTGELFF. As DNA, the CDR3 is TGTGCCAGCACCAGACAGGGCCTGAACACCGGGGAGCTGTTTTTT.

The chain carries TRBV21-1 and TRBJ1-4. TRBV21-1 is reported as a pseudogene. The CDR3 has 11 amino acids. For the CDR3, the DNA is TGTGCCAGCAGGGGTGGGGAAAAACTGTTTTTT. Amino acids: CASRGGEKLFF.

The rearrangement joins TRBV11-3 to TRBJ2-2; a possible D gene is TRBD2 (5 bases). Trimming shortened V by 1 base and J by 6 bases, and 15 bases separated the two germline ends. CDR1 and CDR2 from the germline V gene are SGHNT and YENEEA. The CDR3 runs 16 residues. This CDR3 is CASSLGSFGIAGELFF. CDR3 DNA: TGTGCCAGCAGCTTAGGCAGTTTCGGGATCGCCGGGGAGCTGTTTTTT.

This rearrangement joins TRBV11-3 to TRBJ1-4; D uncertain. The germline V gene encodes CDR1 SGHNT and CDR2 YENEEA. Trimming stripped 8 bases from V and 7 bases from J, with 11 bases between. The CDR3 contains 12 residues. The CDR3 region is CASSQEGEKLFF. CDR3 DNA: TGTGCCAGCTCTCAAGAGGGTGAAAAACTGTTTTTT.

The J gene is TRBJ1-5, the V gene TRBV12-5; TRBD1 is a possible D gene (6 bases). The length of the CDR3 is 14 residues. The V end lost 2 bases, the J end lost 5 bases, and 10 bases lay between the germline ends. Germline-derived CDR1 and CDR2 are LGHNT and FRNRAP. CDR3 region: CASGLTQGYQPQHF. In DNA, the CDR3 is TGTGCTAGTGGTTTGACCCAGGGGTATCAGCCCCAGCATTTT.

V usage is TRBV7-9 and J usage is TRBJ2-3, with D maybe TRBD2 (6 bases). CDR3 length equals 18 residues. With 3 bases removed from V and 4 bases from J, the gap between germline ends came to 23 bases. The germline gives CDR1 SEHNR, CDR2 FQNEAQ (reference sequence). CDR3 residues: CASSFKPLGSIGADTQYF. The DNA for the CDR3 is TGTGCCAGCAGCTTTAAGCCTCTCGGGAGTATAGGCGCAGATACGCAGTATTTT.

This chain links TRBV27 with TRBJ1-1; 11 nucleotides agree with TRBD1. The germline V gene has CDR1 MNHEY and CDR2 SMNVEV (reference sequence). The ends lost 1 base at V and 6 bases at J; junction bases unmatched: 4. The CDR3 sequence is 15 residues long. The CDR3 DNA follows: TGTGCCAGCAGTTTATGGGGACAGGGGGGATCTGAAGCTTTCTTT. Translation: CASSLWGQGGSEAFF.

The chain is built from TRBV10-1 and TRBJ2-1, with D unresolved. CDR3 size: 13 residues. The V and J ends lost 3 bases and 5 bases respectively, with 8 bases between them. Looked up from germline, CDR1 is WNHNN and CDR2 is SYGVQD (reference sequence). CDR3 DNA sequence: TGCGCCAGCAGTGACGTTGACGACAATGAGCAGTTCTTC. It specifies CASSDVDDNEQFF.

The chain has TRBV9 and TRBJ2-5; D is uncertain. V was clipped by 0 bases and J by 3 bases, with 9 bases between them. Germline V CDR1 and CDR2: SGDLS, YYNGEE. The CDR3 has 14 residues. The CDR3, as DNA: TGTGCCAGCAGCGTAGATGGTCGGAAAGAGACCCAGTACTTC. Encoded protein: CASSVDGRKETQYF. The entire variable domain, with the rest obtained from reference TRBV9 and TRBJ2-5, is as follows: DSGVTQTPKHLITATGQRVTLRCSPRSGDLSVYWYQQSLDQGLQFLIQYYNGEERAKGNILERFSAQQFPDLHSELNLSSLELGDSALYFCASSVDGRKETQYFGPGTRLLVL.

The chain uses TRBV30 and TRBJ2-3; TRBD1 matches 7 bases. The CDR3 is 13 residues long. Germline assignment: CDR1 GTSNPN and CDR2 SVGIG (reference sequence). The V gene end was trimmed by 2 bases and the J gene end by 4 bases; junction bases not matched to a gene: 3. The CDR3 DNA reads as TGTGCCTGGAGTACGCAGGGGGCAGATACGCAGTATTTT. Its translation: CAWSTQGADTQYF.

The J gene is TRBJ2-2, the V gene TRBV27; TRBD1 agrees at 9 bases. Trimming cost V 5 bases and J 4 bases; bases outside gene matches: 8. This CDR3 comprises 16 residues. Looked up from germline, CDR1 is MNHEY and CDR2 is SMNVEV (reference sequence). The CDR3 region is CASSPTTGGLTGELFF. DNA for the CDR3: TGTGCCAGCAGTCCCACGACAGGGGGTCTCACCGGGGAGCTGTTTTTT.

The genes are TRBV19 and TRBJ2-5; perhaps TRBD1 as D (5 bases). Trimming stripped 7 bases from V and 1 base from J, with 10 bases between. The germline CDR1 and CDR2 sequences are LNHDA and SQIVND (reference sequence). The CDR3 runs 13 residues. In DNA, the CDR3 is TGTGCCAGTACAGGGTGGTCCCAAGAGACCCAGTACTTC. Its protein is CASTGWSQETQYF.

This chain uses TRBV19 with TRBJ1-5; TRBD1 aligns across 8 bases. The V segment lost 5 bases and the J segment 6 bases; nucleotides outside the gene matches: 3. CDR1 is LNHDA and CDR2 is SQIVND in the germline V gene (reference sequence). The CDR3 is 13 amino acids. The CDR3 sequence is CASSEQGGQPQHF. DNA for the CDR3: TGTGCCAGTAGTGAACAGGGGGGTCAGCCCCAGCATTTT.

The chain joins TRBV9 to TRBJ2-2, with 9 positions matching TRBD1. Germline CDR1 SGDLS, CDR2 YYNGEE. The CDR3 spans 15 residues. V shed 4 bases and J 5 bases; nucleotides not matched to a gene: 6. CDR3 sequence reads: CASSTTGGKTGELFF. The CDR3 bases are TGTGCCAGCAGCACTACAGGGGGCAAGACCGGGGAGCTGTTTTTT.

The genes are TRBV5-1 and TRBJ2-7; a weak D match, TRBD2 (6 bases). The CDR3 totals 14 residues. CDR1 is SGHRS and CDR2 is YFSETQ in the germline V gene. V gave up 4 bases and J gave up 5 bases, with 16 bases separating them. CDR3 nucleotide sequence: TGCGCCAGCAGCCCTGGCGGAGGGGCGGACGAGCAGTACTTC. Residues: CASSPGGGADEQYF.

The chain recombines TRBV6-5 with TRBJ1-4; no reliable D call. Germline CDR1 MNHEY, CDR2 SVGAGI. This CDR3 is 15 amino acids long. V was clipped by 8 bases and J by 0 bases, with 13 bases between them. Here the CDR3 DNA reads TGTGCCAGCCGGGTACTGGGAGCAACTAATGAAAAACTGTTTTTT. This codes for CASRVLGATNEKLFF.

V gene TRBV5-1 combines with J gene TRBJ2-5; the D is unclear. CDR1 is SGHRS and CDR2 is YFSETQ in the germline V gene. The CDR3 has 15 residues. The V and J ends lost 1 base and 0 bases respectively, with 10 bases between them. The DNA for the CDR3 is TGCGCCAGCAGCTTGCCAGCGACAAACCAAGAGACCCAGTACTTC. As protein: CASSLPATNQETQYF.

The V and J genes are TRBV9 and TRBJ2-5, with D hard to call. The DNA end favors TRBJ2-7, so the J call may be wrong. This CDR3 region has 14 residues. CDR1 and CDR2 from the germline V gene are SGDLS and YYNGEE. DNA of the CDR3: TGTGCCAGCAGCGTAGACTCAGCTGCCTACGAGCAGTACTTC. Protein: CASSVDSAAYEQYF.